This TCR beta chain derives from a study of blood T cell repertoires in COVID-19. The overall study: From the United States, Italy and Spain came samples of acute and convalescent COVID-19. PBMCs, B-cell-depleted T cells, or T cells provided the cDNA or gDNA that made up the material.

In the original analysis: Reference gene primers were amplified, and this amplification served to estimate nucleated cell counts. The method was immunoSEQ multiplex PCR; TCRdb's version includes in-frame clones alone and lacks a portion of them. V, J and clone size are those of that table, while D and trimming were read from the DNA. Seen here are some 180,000 clones, over 80% observed once, and the top ten hold 7%. CDR3 length: 10 residues. Trimming shortened V by 8 bases and J by 4 bases, and 6 bases separated the two germline ends. Germline CDR1 and CDR2: SGHRS and YFSETQ. Material: peripheral blood. This clonotype was sampled from a woman aged 40 to 50 with COVID-19, enrolled during active disease. The rearrangement joins TRBV5-1 to TRBJ1-2; D remains ambiguous. The CDR3 spells CASPVYGYTF. The CDR3 region has the DNA TGCGCCAGTCCAGTCTATGGCTACACCTTC.